This TCR beta chain appears in the sequencing data of a study of PD-L1 blockade in urothelial cancer. This clone has more than one count but fewer than ten. Germline values: CDR1 MDHEN, CDR2 SYDVKM. The CDR3 is 18 residues long. Trimming took 3 bases from V and 2 from J, leaving 19 bases between them. Repertoires were generated with immunoSEQ multiplex PCR, while TCRdb's copy carries only in-frame clones and drops some. This sample has roughly 21,000 clones, with around 90% found just once. The clonotype comes from a woman aged 55-75 years with urothelial cancer. The rearrangement joins TRBV28 to TRBJ2-2; a weak D match, TRBD1 (6 bases). The starting material was PBMCs, obtained around atezolizumab (anti-PD-L1) treatment. Written as DNA, the CDR3 is TGTGCCAGCAGTTTCTTGACGACAGGATCTTCCAACACCGGGGAGCTGTTTTTT. Translation gives CASSFLTTGSSNTGELFF.